Sequencing of this TCR beta chain was carried out in a study of T-cell reconstitution after alpha-beta-depleted transplantation in children. The study, taken as a whole, reports: After transplant, high TCRbeta diversity at day 60 in some patients arose from surviving recipient T cells and thymic progenitors.

The CDR3 is 14 amino acids. The germline V gene has CDR1 LGHDT and CDR2 YNNKEL (reference sequence). V lost 0 bases and J lost 7, with 12 bases in between. This clonotype appeared a few times. Its antigen is not identified. For TCRbeta, the library was prepared with unique molecular identifiers. Each CDR3 protein gets one entry after TCRdb re-called the PCR reads with MiXCR. Counted here are approximately 1,000,000 distinct CDR3 sequences, 25% to 30% occurring once; the ten biggest clones make up around 30%. The TCR was taken from a boy less than two years old who had a stem cell transplant for SCID, so the T cells may come from the graft donor. Sample: PBMCs, mostly from graft donor cells, taken 360 days after TCRalphabeta/CD19-depleted stem cell transplant. The chain employs TRBV3-1 and TRBJ2-5, with D maybe TRBD1 (6 bases). In DNA, the CDR3 is TGTGCCAGCAGCCAAGATCGCAGGGGAGTGACCCAGTACTTC. This translates into CASSQDRRGVTQYF.